This T cell receptor beta chain comes out of a study of shared clonotypes between healthy human individuals. Study-wide results and caveats: Of the naive CD4 clonotypes, around 4.9% were shared across a handful of donors. Compared with clonotypes that all four donors shared, non-shared clonotypes had lower generation probabilities.

The authors split each subset's genomic DNA evenly across several immunoSEQ plates. Some 28,000 T cell genomes (approximately 180 ng DNA) went into each sorted-subset replicate. TCRdb keeps only in-frame clones here, not all; method: immunoSEQ multiplex PCR. The data show some 2,000,000 clones, under 97% seen once. Concerning this clone itself: Its antigen is still unknown.

The specimen was naive CD4+ T cells sorted from blood. Subset in this sample: CD45RA+ positively selected. The TCR sequence derives from a man aged 18 to 30 in good health.

DNA of the CDR3: TGCGCCAGCAGCCAATTTACCCGAAACACCATATATTTT. Translation: CASSQFTRNTIYF. The V call is TRBV4-3, the J call TRBJ1-3; no reliable D call. Trimming removed 2 bases from V and 5 bases from J, with 7 bases in between. This CDR3 region has 13 residues. Looked up from germline, CDR1 is LGHNA and CDR2 is YSLEER.